One and the same sample provided the 20 T cell receptor beta chains below, sequenced in a study of blood T cells in healthy people across ages. PCR was performed a second time for about 7 to 11 cycles using a sample-barcoded 5' primer and a J-beta primer mix. MiXCR, run by TCRdb on the 5' RACE reads, gives a single entry per CDR3 protein. The sample yields some 1.4 million distinct CDR3 sequences, around 39% seen once. Sequencing used blood. These receptors were obtained from a woman under 30 in good health.

The chain has TRBV3-1 and TRBJ1-1; no clear D. This CDR3 has 14 amino acids. The germline CDR1 and CDR2 sequences are LGHDT and YNNKEL (reference sequence). Trimming took off 6 bases at V and 0 bases at J, with 11 bases between the two ends. The CDR3 nucleotides read TGTGCCAGCAGGCCCGGTAGGATGAACACTGAAGCTTTCTTT. This encodes CASRPGRMNTEAFF.

This clonotype was detected a few times. J is TRBJ1-5 and V is TRBV4-1; D is ambiguous. From germline, CDR1 is MGHRA and CDR2 YSYEKL. This CDR3 is 14 amino acids long. Trimming removed 3 bases at V and 5 bases at J, with 11 bases between. The CDR3 protein is CASSHMVGDQPQHF. For the CDR3, the DNA is TGCGCCAGCAGCCATATGGTGGGTGATCAGCCCCAGCATTTT.

This clonotype was seen at least ten times. V is TRBV7-3 and J is TRBJ2-5, with 11 bases aligning to TRBD2. With 1 base clipped from V and 4 bases from J, the junction kept 5 bases outside the gene matches. Germline V gene sequence: CDR1 SGHTA, CDR2 FQGTGA. The CDR3 spans 16 residues. CDR3 nucleotide sequence: TGTGCCAGCAGCTTAAGTGTAGCGGGGGGGCGAGAGACCCAGTACTTC. This gives the protein CASSLSVAGGRETQYF.

For the CDR3, the DNA is TGTGCCAGCAGCTTAGGGGGGGGGCAAAATGAGCAGTTCTTC. This gives the protein CASSLGGGQNEQFF. The chain combines TRBV7-3 with TRBJ2-1; D is perhaps TRBD2 (7 bases). Germline CDR1 SGHTA, CDR2 FQGTGA. The ends were cut back, 2 bases at V and 7 bases at J, with 12 bases in the middle. This CDR3 comprises 14 residues. Based on the CDR3 plus reference TRBV7-3 and TRBJ2-1, the full variable domain is GAGVSQTPSNKVTEKGKYVELRCDPISGHTALYWYRQSLGQGPEFLIYFQGTGAADDSGLPNDRFFAVRPEGSVSTLKIQRTERGDSAVYLCASSLGGGQNEQFFGPGTRLTVL.

A single count supports this clonotype. This chain connects TRBV12-3 or TRBV12-4 to TRBJ2-7; 9 nucleotides align to TRBD2. J lost 7 bases, V lost 3 bases, and 13 bases had no gene match. The CDR3 runs 16 residues. The CDR3 coding sequence is TGTGCCAGCAGTTTTTTTAGCGGGGGCCTTTACAATGAGCAGTACTTC. It translates to CASSFFSGGLYNEQYF.

This sequence joins TRBV3-1 and TRBJ2-3; TRBD2 agrees at 9 bases. Losses at the gene ends were 4 bases for V and 5 bases for J; bases not matched to a gene: 19. There are 19 residues in the CDR3. CDR1 LGHDT and CDR2 YNNKEL come from the germline V gene (reference sequence). The CDR3, as DNA: TGTGCCAGCAGCCGCTATCTTACTAGCGGGTGGCAAGGTGGAGATACGCAGTATTTT. Encoded protein: CASSRYLTSGWQGGDTQYF.

This clonotype was detected many times. The chain employs TRBV4-1 and TRBJ2-3; D remains unclear. V lost 0 bases to trimming and J lost 6 bases, with 7 bases between them. The CDR3 is made up of 13 amino acids. CDR1 and CDR2 (germline): MGHRA, YSYEKL. The CDR3 bases are TGCGCCAGCAGCCAAGAGGTCCCCGATACGCAGTATTTT. It translates to CASSQEVPDTQYF.

The rearrangement uses TRBV11-2 and TRBJ2-5, with a tentative D call TRBD2 (6 bases). From germline, CDR1 is SGHAT and CDR2 FQNNGV. The CDR3 spans 14 residues. Trimming pared 6 bases from V and 5 bases from J, leaving 16 bases between. The CDR3 bases are TGTGCCAGCAGTCATAGCGGAACTACGGAGACCCAGTACTTC. Translated: CASSHSGTTETQYF.

A few counts support this clonotype. V usage is TRBV12-3 or TRBV12-4 and J usage is TRBJ2-1; 8 nucleotides agree with TRBD1. Trimming took 6 bases from V and 2 from J; bases not matched to a gene: 6. The CDR3 is made up of 15 amino acids. CDR3 coding DNA: TGTGCCAGCAGAACCACACAGGGGGCCTACAATGAGCAGTTCTTC. This encodes CASRTTQGAYNEQFF.

The gene calls are TRBV15 and TRBJ2-3, with a tentative D call TRBD1 (5 bases). This CDR3 contains 15 residues. Between the trimmed V and J ends, which lost 0 bases and 2 bases, there was a span of 9 bases. Germline CDR1 LNHNV, CDR2 YYDKDF (reference sequence). CDR3 DNA: TGTGCCACCAGCAGAGACCCCAGGGACACAGATACGCAGTATTTT. Translating it yields CATSRDPRDTDTQYF.

V is TRBV5-6 and J is TRBJ2-1; either TRBD1 or TRBD2 may fit D (5 bases each). The CDR3 is 16 amino acids. Looked up from germline, CDR1 is SGHDT and CDR2 is YYEEEE. Trimming removed 4 bases from V and 2 bases from J, with 16 bases in between. This chain's CDR3 is CASSRPGGLAYNEQFF. CDR3 in DNA: TGTGCCAGCAGCCGCCCTGGGGGTCTAGCCTACAATGAGCAGTTCTTC.

This clonotype has a count of ten or more. The genes are TRBV9 and TRBJ2-7; D ambiguous. Trimming pared 3 bases from V and 2 bases from J, leaving 6 bases between. The CDR3 totals 12 residues. Germline CDR1 SGDLS, CDR2 YYNGEE. The CDR3 sequence is CASSALPYEQYF. CDR3 nucleotide sequence: TGTGCCAGCAGCGCCCTTCCCTACGAGCAGTACTTC.

In its sample, this clonotype was seen a few times. The gene calls are TRBV28 and TRBJ2-7; D is perhaps TRBD1 (6 bases). The CDR3 runs 12 residues. Between the trimmed V and J ends, which lost 8 bases and 2 bases, there was a span of 10 bases. In germline, CDR1 is MDHEN, CDR2 SYDVKM. The CDR3 nucleotides are TGTGCCAGCGGCCAGGGGCCCTACGAGCAGTACTTC. It specifies CASGQGPYEQYF.

The genes are TRBV7-9 and TRBJ2-1; the D gene is possibly TRBD1 (5 bases). Germline V gives CDR1 SEHNR, CDR2 FQNEAQ (reference sequence). CDR3 length: 16 amino acids. The V gene lost 5 bases and the J gene lost 13 bases, with 27 bases spanning the gap. This chain's CDR3 is CASSPPQGQGQETQFF. DNA of the CDR3: TGTGCCAGCAGCCCCCCCCAGGGTCAAGGGCAAGAGACCCAGTTCTTC.

The chain is built from TRBV27 and TRBJ2-2; D unclear. The CDR3 consists of 17 residues. Germline CDR1 MNHEY, CDR2 SMNVEV (reference sequence). V was pared by 5 bases and J by 1 base, with 17 bases between. The CDR3 DNA is TGTGCCAGCAGTCGACTCCTCACAGAACAGAACACCGGGGAGCTGTTTTTT. Translated, it gives CASSRLLTEQNTGELFF.

There are a few counts of this clonotype. The chain recombines TRBV10-3 with TRBJ2-7; perhaps TRBD2 as D (5 bases). With 0 bases removed from V and 3 bases from J, the gap between germline ends came to 9 bases. Germline V gives CDR1 ENHRY, CDR2 SYGVKD. CDR3 length: 14 amino acids. The CDR3, as DNA: TGTGCCATCAGTGAGTCGGCCGGAGGCTACGAGCAGTACTTC. It encodes CAISESAGGYEQYF.

The rearrangement links TRBV2 to TRBJ2-1, with D unresolved. This CDR3 comprises 10 residues. The germline V gene encodes CDR1 SNHLY and CDR2 FYNNEI. The V and J ends lost 9 bases and 8 bases respectively, with 8 bases between them. This chain's CDR3 is CAREKDEQFF. The CDR3 DNA follows: TGTGCCAGGGAAAAGGATGAGCAGTTCTTC. The whole variable domain, filled in from reference TRBV2 and TRBJ2-1, reads EPEVTQTPSHQVTQMGQEVILRCVPISNHLYFYWYRQILGQKVEFLVSFYNNEISEKSEIFDDQFSVERPDGSNFTLKIRSTKLEDSAMYFCAREKDEQFFGPGTRLTVL.

The V call is TRBV10-1, the J call TRBJ2-5; 8 nucleotides align to TRBD1. The CDR3 extends over 15 amino acids. The J segment lost 2 bases and the V segment lost 2 bases, leaving 4 bases of the junction unmatched. Germline V CDR1 and CDR2: WNHNN, SYGVQD (reference sequence). The CDR3 DNA reads TGCGCCAGCAGTGAGACTACAGGGGGGCAAGAGACCCAGTACTTC. It translates to CASSETTGGQETQYF.

This clonotype was picked up a small number of times. This chain links TRBV7-9 with TRBJ2-1; the D is unclear. This CDR3 region has 15 residues. Germline V gives CDR1 SEHNR, CDR2 FQNEAQ (reference sequence). V was shortened by 1 base and J by 4 bases, with 11 bases between the two germline ends. The CDR3, as DNA: TGTGCCAGCAGCTTAGGAGAGAGCAGGTACAATGAGCAGTTCTTC. It translates to CASSLGESRYNEQFF.

The gene calls are TRBV7-2 and TRBJ1-1; 10 positions match TRBD1. Germline V gives CDR1 SGHTA, CDR2 FQGNSA. The CDR3 is 18 residues long. Trimming cost V 5 bases and J 3 bases; bases outside gene matches: 15. The CDR3 DNA reads TGTGCCAGCAGCCCCAGACCCGGGACAGGGGTTTTAGACACTGAAGCTTTCTTT. This encodes CASSPRPGTGVLDTEAFF.